Detailed here is one TCR beta chain. The CDR3 sequence is 14 residues long. The V and J ends lost 3 bases and 4 bases, in that order; junction bases with no gene match: 3. Germline V lookup: CDR1 SGHTA, CDR2 FQGNSA. This entry is derived from a study of blood T cell repertoires in COVID-19. Across the study: Material from acute and convalescent COVID-19 was sourced from the United States, Italy and Spain. From T cells, B-cell-depleted T cells, or PBMCs came the material, which was cDNA or gDNA.

How the authors handled the data: From reference gene primer amplification, estimates of nucleated cell counts were derived. Profiled with immunoSEQ multiplex PCR; TCRdb holds only in-frame clones, not every one. Clonal size and the V and J genes are those of that table, whereas D and trimming came from the DNA. The sample records 120,000 to 150,000 clones, approximately 91% being singletons. The sequencing sample was made of peripheral blood. J is TRBJ2-3 and V is TRBV7-2, with TRBD1 identical over 8 bases. The clonotype was recovered from a man in his forties or fifties with active or convalescent COVID-19. CDR3 protein: CASSFQGASDTQYF. CDR3 coding DNA: TGTGCCAGCAGCTTCCAGGGGGCTTCAGATACGCAGTATTTT.